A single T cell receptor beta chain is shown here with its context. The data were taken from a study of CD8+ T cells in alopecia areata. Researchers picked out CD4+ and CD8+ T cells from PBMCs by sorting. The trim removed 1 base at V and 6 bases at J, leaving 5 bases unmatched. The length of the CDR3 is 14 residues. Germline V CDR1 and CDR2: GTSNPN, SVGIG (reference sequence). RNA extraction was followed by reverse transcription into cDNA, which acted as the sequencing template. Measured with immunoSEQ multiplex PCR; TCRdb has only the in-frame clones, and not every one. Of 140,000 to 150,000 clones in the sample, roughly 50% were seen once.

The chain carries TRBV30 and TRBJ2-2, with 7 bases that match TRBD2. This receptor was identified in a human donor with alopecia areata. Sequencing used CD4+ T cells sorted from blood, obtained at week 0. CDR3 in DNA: TGTGCCTGGAGTGGCGGGGGATCCTCCGGGGAGCTGTTTTTT. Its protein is CAWSGGGSSGELFF.